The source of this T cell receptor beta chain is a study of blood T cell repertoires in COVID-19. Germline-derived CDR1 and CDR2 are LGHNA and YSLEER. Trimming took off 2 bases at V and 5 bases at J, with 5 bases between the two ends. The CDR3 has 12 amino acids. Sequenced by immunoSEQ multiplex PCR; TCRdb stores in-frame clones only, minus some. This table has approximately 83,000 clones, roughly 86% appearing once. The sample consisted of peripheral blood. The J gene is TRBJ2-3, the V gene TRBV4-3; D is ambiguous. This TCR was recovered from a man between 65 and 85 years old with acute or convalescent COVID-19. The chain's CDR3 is CASSQSGDTQYF. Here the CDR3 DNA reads TGCGCCAGCAGCCAATCCGGAGATACGCAGTATTTT.